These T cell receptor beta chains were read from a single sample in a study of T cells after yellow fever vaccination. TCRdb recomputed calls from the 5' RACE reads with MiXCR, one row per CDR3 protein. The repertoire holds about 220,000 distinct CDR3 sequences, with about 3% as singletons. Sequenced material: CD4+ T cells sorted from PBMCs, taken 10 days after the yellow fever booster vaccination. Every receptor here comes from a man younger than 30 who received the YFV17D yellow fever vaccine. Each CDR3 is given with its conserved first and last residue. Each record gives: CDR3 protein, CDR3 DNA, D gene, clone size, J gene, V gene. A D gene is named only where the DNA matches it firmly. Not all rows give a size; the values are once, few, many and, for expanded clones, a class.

CAITKEGNSPLHF | TGTGCCATTACCAAGGAGGGGAATTCACCCCTCCACTTT | NA | NA | TRBJ1-6 | TRBV2
CASSRGGTAGELFF | TGTGCCAGCAGTCGGGGAGGGACTGCTGGGGAGCTGTTTTTT | TRBD2 | NA | TRBJ2-2 | TRBV28
CASSLEAGPAYGYTF | TGTGCCAGCAGCTTAGAGGCGGGACCTGCCTATGGCTACACCTTC | NA | few | TRBJ1-2 | TRBV7-2
CASSPPPGSFEETQYF | TGTGCCAGCAGCCCACCCCCGGGCAGCTTTGAGGAGACCCAGTACTTC | NA | many | TRBJ2-5 | TRBV4-2
CASSLMRADTQYF | TGCGCCAGCAGCTTGATGCGCGCGGATACGCAGTATTTT | NA | NA | TRBJ2-3 | TRBV5-1
CAGTQWANYGYTF | TGTGCCGGGACACAGTGGGCTAACTATGGCTACACCTTC | NA | many | TRBJ1-2 | TRBV2
CASSLVRPSGETQYF | TGCGCCAGCAGCTTGGTACGACCGTCGGGAGAGACCCAGTACTTC | NA | NA | TRBJ2-5 | TRBV5-1
CASSPPGTGDHEQFF | TGTGCCAGCAGCCCCCCCGGGACAGGGGACCATGAGCAGTTCTTC | TRBD1 | many | TRBJ2-1 | TRBV7-9
CASSFGRGNYGYTF | TGTGCCAGCAGTTTTGGACGGGGGAACTATGGCTACACCTTC | NA | NA | TRBJ1-2 | TRBV27
CASSILAGNTDTQYF | TGTGCCAGTAGTATCCTAGCGGGGAACACAGATACGCAGTATTTT | TRBD2 | NA | TRBJ2-3 | TRBV19
CASSPPTGFNTEAFF | TGTGCCAGCTCACCACCGACAGGATTTAACACTGAAGCTTTCTTT | NA | many | TRBJ1-1 | TRBV18
CASSLVGGNEQFF | TGCGCCAGCAGCTTGGTGGGAGGCAATGAGCAGTTCTTC | NA | many | TRBJ2-1 | TRBV5-1
CASSQGRGLYNEQFF | TGTGCCAGCAGCCAAGGGAGGGGGCTTTACAATGAGCAGTTCTTC | NA | few | TRBJ2-1 | TRBV4-2
CATREGAQETQYF | TGCGCCACCAGAGAAGGGGCTCAAGAGACCCAGTACTTC | NA | few | TRBJ2-5 | TRBV5-1
CASSQGHWNEQFF | TGCGCCAGCAGCCAAGGGCATTGGAATGAGCAGTTCTTC | NA | few | TRBJ2-1 | TRBV4-1
CSVEGDYNEQFF | TGCAGCGTCGAGGGGGACTACAATGAGCAGTTCTTC | NA | many | TRBJ2-1 | TRBV29-1
CAGGPEGDTQYF | TGTGCCGGGGGCCCGGAAGGGGATACGCAGTATTTT | NA | many | TRBJ2-3 | TRBV2
CASSPSRDTGELFF | TGTGCCAGCAGCCCGTCTAGAGACACCGGGGAGCTGTTTTTT | NA | many | TRBJ2-2 | TRBV7-2
CASSLASGADTQYF | TGCGCCAGCAGCTTGGCTAGCGGGGCAGATACGCAGTATTTT | TRBD2 | many | TRBJ2-3 | TRBV5-1
CAISGYSTGLETQYF | TGTGCCATCAGTGGGTACTCTACAGGGTTGGAGACCCAGTACTTC | NA | many | TRBJ2-5 | TRBV10-3
CASSFAQGRVTQYF | TGTGCCAGCAGCTTCGCTCAAGGCAGGGTGACCCAGTACTTC | NA | few | TRBJ2-5 | TRBV7-2
CASSLDWGPEAFF | TGTGCCAGCAGCTTAGATTGGGGGCCGGAAGCTTTCTTT | NA | NA | TRBJ1-1 | TRBV7-2
CASSYRFSYEQYF | TGTGCCAGCAGTTATAGGTTCTCCTACGAGCAGTACTTC | NA | NA | TRBJ2-7 | TRBV27
CASSLVGLAGGLVTDTQYF | TGCGCCAGCAGCTTGGTCGGACTAGCGGGGGGCCTAGTCACAGATACGCAGTATTTT | TRBD2 | many | TRBJ2-3 | TRBV5-1
CASRRLTNTEAFF | TGTGCCAGCAGACGACTGACCAACACTGAAGCTTTCTTT | NA | many | TRBJ1-1 | TRBV25-1
CASSLVVAGGSETQYF | TGCGCCAGCAGCTTGGTGGTAGCGGGGGGAAGTGAGACCCAGTACTTC | TRBD2 | many | TRBJ2-5 | TRBV5-1
CASSPTGTEQYF | TGTGCCAGCAGCCCAACAGGGACCGAGCAGTACTTC | NA | many | TRBJ2-7 | TRBV6-2/TRBV6-3
CASTRDTRGEQFF | TGTGCCAGCACACGGGACACCCGGGGTGAGCAGTTCTTC | NA | many | TRBJ2-1 | TRBV2
CASTGMNTEAFF | TGTGCTTCAACGGGGATGAACACTGAAGCTTTCTTT | NA | NA | TRBJ1-1 | TRBV2
CASSFGGLADTQYF | TGTGCCAGCAGTTTCGGGGGCTTGGCAGATACGCAGTATTTT | NA | many | TRBJ2-3 | TRBV12-3/TRBV12-4
CASSLATSLAYNEQFF | TGTGCCAGCAGCTTAGCAACTAGTTTGGCGTACAATGAGCAGTTCTTC | NA | many | TRBJ2-1 | TRBV7-2
CASTTVYNEQFF | TGTGCCAGCACCACGGTATACAATGAGCAGTTCTTC | NA | NA | TRBJ2-1 | TRBV6-2/TRBV6-3
CSASSQGGFSNQPQHF | TGCAGTGCTAGCTCACAGGGAGGATTTAGCAATCAGCCCCAGCATTTT | NA | NA | TRBJ1-5 | TRBV20-1
CASSLAGTSRRSALYNEQFF | TGCGCCAGCAGCTTGGCCGGGACTAGCCGACGATCTGCTCTCTACAATGAGCAGTTCTTC | TRBD2 | few | TRBJ2-1 | TRBV5-1
CSAETGGETQYF | TGCAGTGCTGAGACAGGGGGAGAGACCCAGTACTTC | TRBD1 | NA | TRBJ2-5 | TRBV20-1
CASSLVQPGQETQYF | TGTGCCAGCAGCTTAGTACAGCCCGGGCAAGAGACCCAGTACTTC | NA | many | TRBJ2-5 | TRBV7-9
CASSGRQGAQVETQYF | TGTGCCAGCAGTGGTCGACAGGGGGCCCAGGTAGAGACCCAGTACTTC | TRBD1 | few | TRBJ2-5 | TRBV25-1
CASSRRAFF | TGTGCCAGCAGCCGACGGGCTTTCTTT | NA | many | TRBJ1-1 | TRBV5-7
CASSLAPFASNEQFF | TGTGCCAGCAGCTTAGCGCCCTTCGCAAGCAATGAGCAGTTCTTC | NA | many | TRBJ2-1 | TRBV11-1
CSVDLGGSGNTIYF | TGCAGCGTGGACCTCGGTGGCTCTGGAAACACCATATATTTT | NA | few | TRBJ1-3 | TRBV29-1
CASSLDSRTAGGETQYF | TGTGCCAGCAGCTTAGATTCTAGGACAGCGGGGGGAGAGACCCAGTACTTC | TRBD2 | NA | TRBJ2-5 | TRBV11-2
CASSLTGQGGYGYTF | TGTGCCAGCAGCTTGACGGGCCAAGGGGGCTATGGCTACACCTTC | NA | many | TRBJ1-2 | TRBV7-2
CASSLVPDGTQYF | TGTGCCAGCAGTTTAGTCCCCGACGGTACGCAGTATTTT | NA | many | TRBJ2-3 | TRBV12-3/TRBV12-4
CASSMPGRDSPLHF | TGTGCCAGCAGCATGCCAGGGCGGGATTCACCCCTCCACTTT | NA | few | TRBJ1-6 | TRBV6-1
CASSQLHLTGELFF | TGCGCCAGCAGCCAGTTACATCTGACCGGGGAGCTGTTTTTT | NA | NA | TRBJ2-2 | TRBV5-1
CASSQDVSYSSYTF | TGTGCCAGCAGTCAAGACGTGAGCTATTCGAGCTACACCTTC | NA | many | TRBJ1-2 | TRBV7-9
CASSQARVGWEETQYF | TGCGCCAGCAGCCAAGCTAGGGTCGGCTGGGAAGAGACCCAGTACTTC | NA | few | TRBJ2-5 | TRBV4-1